This T cell receptor beta chain was recovered during a study of T cell repertoires in cytomegalovirus infection. The germline V gene encodes CDR1 SGHKS and CDR2 YYEKEE (reference sequence). V lost 0 bases and J 3 bases, leaving 13 bases between the germline ends. This CDR3 has 15 amino acids. In TCRdb, the reads were re-called with MiXCR into one record per CDR3 protein. The sample has roughly 230,000 distinct CDR3 sequences, approximately 15% seen once. The chain employs TRBV5-5 and TRBJ2-7; the D gene is possibly TRBD2 (5 bases). The receptor comes from a human donor in good health (CMV status not recorded). Some clones in this sample may be carry-over from other donors' samples. The sequenced sample was CD8+ T cells from PBMCs. The CDR3 reads CASSLVGNYHYEQYF. CDR3 nucleotide sequence: TGTGCCAGCAGCTTGGTCGGGAACTATCACTACGAGCAGTACTTC.